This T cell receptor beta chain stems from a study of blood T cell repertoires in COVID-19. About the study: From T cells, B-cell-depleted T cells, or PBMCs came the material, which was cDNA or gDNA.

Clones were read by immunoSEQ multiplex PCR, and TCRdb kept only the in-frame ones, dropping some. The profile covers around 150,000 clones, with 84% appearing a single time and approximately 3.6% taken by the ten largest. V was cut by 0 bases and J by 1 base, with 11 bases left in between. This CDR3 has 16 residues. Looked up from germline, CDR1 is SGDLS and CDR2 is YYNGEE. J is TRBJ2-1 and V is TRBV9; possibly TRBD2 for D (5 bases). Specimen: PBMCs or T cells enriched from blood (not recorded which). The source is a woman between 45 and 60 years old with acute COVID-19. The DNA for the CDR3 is TGTGCCAGCAGCGTAGCTAGCCGCCTGTCCTACAATGAGCAGTTCTTC. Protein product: CASSVASRLSYNEQFF.